This is a list of T cell receptor beta chains from one sample in a study of shared clonotypes between healthy human individuals. Profiled with immunoSEQ multiplex PCR; TCRdb holds only in-frame clones, not every one. In the table there are around 1.1 million clones, around three quarters of which are singletons. Sequencing input: memory CD4+ T cells from PBMCs. These receptors were collected from a man aged 18 to 29 in good health. Some clones in this sample may be carry-over from other donors' samples. The CDR3 runs from the conserved cysteine through the conserved F or W. Fields, in order: D gene, clone size, J gene, V gene, CDR3 DNA, CDR3 protein. The D gene is left open where the match is weak. The size entry is marked missing in some rows and otherwise reads once, few, many or a size class.

TRBD2 | few | TRBJ2-7 | TRBV28 | TGTGCCAGCAGTTTATGGGACCTTGGGACTAGCGGGAAAAGCTCCTACGAGCAGTACTTC | CASSLWDLGTSGKSSYEQYF
TRBD1 | . | TRBJ1-2 | TRBV6-7 | TGTGCCAGCAGTGGGAAGGGACAGGGCGGTGGCTACACCTTC | CASSGKGQGGGYTF
. | few | TRBJ2-7 | TRBV28 | TGTGCCAGCAGTTCCCCCCCTGAGAACTACGAGCAGTACTTC | CASSSPPENYEQYF
. | . | TRBJ1-2 | TRBV15 | TGTGCCACCAGCGGACCTCGATTGGAGGCCTACACCTTC | CATSGPRLEAYTF
TRBD2 | . | TRBJ2-1 | TRBV5-6 | TGTGCCAGCAGGACTAGCCCAAACCGTATCAATGAGCAGTTCTTC | CASRTSPNRINEQFF
. | . | TRBJ2-3 | TRBV11-3 | TGTGCCAGCAGCAAGGACGGTGAAGATACGCAGTATTTT | CASSKDGEDTQYF
. | few | TRBJ2-7 | TRBV18 | TGTGCCAGCTCACCGACAGGGACTCCCTACGAGCAGTACTTC | CASSPTGTPYEQYF
. | . | TRBJ1-4 | TRBV7-8 | TGTGCCAGCAGCTTACAGGGGTACGTCGAAAAACTGTTTTTT | CASSLQGYVEKLFF
. | . | TRBJ1-1 | TRBV9 | TGTGCCAGCAGCGTAGTGGGGGACACTGAAGCTTTCTTT | CASSVVGDTEAFF
. | . | TRBJ1-5 | TRBV19 | TGTGCCAGTAGTTCCCCCAGGGTATGGCAGCCCCAGCATTTT | CASSSPRVWQPQHF
. | . | TRBJ2-1 | TRBV29-1 | TGCAGCGTTGCCAGGGGCAGAAGCAATGAGCAGTTCTTC | CSVARGRSNEQFF
TRBD1 | few | TRBJ1-1 | TRBV27 | TGTGCCAGCAGTGACAGGGTTGGCACTGAAGCTTTCTTT | CASSDRVGTEAFF
TRBD2 | . | TRBJ2-1 | TRBV5-1 | TGCGCCAGCAGCTCCGTCGGCGGGTCTAGCGGGGCCTACAATGAGCAGTTCTTC | CASSSVGGSSGAYNEQFF
. | . | TRBJ1-2 | TRBV2 | TGTGCCAGCAGCTCCCAGACCGACTACTATGGCTACACCTTC | CASSSQTDYYGYTF
. | . | TRBJ1-3 | TRBV15 | TGTGCCACCAGCAGGGTTGGAGACACCATATATTTT | CATSRVGDTIYF
. | . | TRBJ1-1 | TRBV29-1 | TGCAGCGTGGGGTTCGGGCTTGACACTGAAGCTTTCTTT | CSVGFGLDTEAFF
TRBD1 | . | TRBJ2-7 | TRBV28 | TGTGCCAGCAGTTTTTCCGTCTCCGGGACAGGGGATGGTTACGAGCAGTACTTC | CASSFSVSGTGDGYEQYF
TRBD2 | . | TRBJ2-7 | TRBV4-2 | TGTGCCAGCAGCCAAGTGCTGGCTAGCGGACTCTACGAGCAGTACTTC | CASSQVLASGLYEQYF